A single sample gave rise to the 30 T cell receptor beta chains below, sequenced in a study of CD8 T cells in Susac syndrome. Reverse transcription of about 0.45 to 1 ug RNA was carried out with random hexamers. TCRdb fed the immunoSEQ multiplex PCR reads into MiXCR, producing one record per CDR3 protein. The data hold about 100,000 distinct CDR3 sequences, with approximately 95% observed a single time. Sequencing was performed on CD8+ T cells from PBMCs. The receptors here all came from a human donor with Susac syndrome.

The CDR3 bases are TGTGCCAGCAGGGGGGGGTACAATGAGCAGTTCTTC. Its protein product is CASRGGYNEQFF. V gene TRBV9 combines with J gene TRBJ2-1; TRBD2 matches 7 bases. Unmatched junction bases numbered 0, after V lost 5 bases and J lost 4 bases. This CDR3 is 12 amino acids long. Germline assignment: CDR1 SGDLS and CDR2 YYNGEE.

The CDR3 is CSAGANTEAFF. In nucleotides, the CDR3 is TGCAGCGCTGGGGCCAACACTGAAGCTTTCTTT. This chain links TRBV29-1 with TRBJ1-1; TRBD1 might be the D (5 bases). The CDR3 extends over 11 amino acids. CDR1 is SQVTM, CDR2 ANQGSEA, per germline. V gave up 7 bases and J gave up 2 bases, with 8 bases separating them.

This clonotype was observed a handful of times. V is TRBV2 and J is TRBJ1-3; D gene unclear. Trimming took 5 bases from V and 3 from J, leaving 2 bases between them. There are 11 residues in the CDR3. Germline lookup yields CDR1 SNHLY and CDR2 FYNNEI. The CDR3 DNA follows: TGTGCCAGCAGTCTTGGAAACACCATATATTTT. Its translation is CASSLGNTIYF.

The J gene is TRBJ2-7, the V gene TRBV2, with D possibly TRBD2 on 6 matching bases. The V and J ends lost 6 bases and 4 bases respectively, with 25 bases between them. This CDR3 has 17 amino acids. The germline gives CDR1 SNHLY, CDR2 FYNNEI. The CDR3 region has the DNA TGTGCCAGCAGCGTGAGGTTAACCGGGAGCACTGGTTACGAGCAGTACTTC. It translates to CASSVRLTGSTGYEQYF.

This sequence joins TRBV20-1 and TRBJ2-3, with TRBD2 as a possible D gene (5 bases). Germline-derived CDR1 and CDR2 are DFQATT and SNEGSKA (reference sequence). The germline V and J ends were trimmed by 3 bases and 0 bases, with 7 bases remaining between them. The CDR3 is made up of 13 amino acids. This CDR3 reads CSASPGSTDTQYF. The CDR3 DNA sequence: TGCAGTGCTAGCCCGGGGAGCACAGATACGCAGTATTTT.

The table lists this clonotype with a count of one. The rearrangement uses TRBV7-2 and TRBJ2-2, with D perhaps TRBD1 (5 bases). Trimming removed 1 base from V and 4 bases from J, with 16 bases in between. There are 17 residues in the CDR3. CDR1 SGHTA and CDR2 FQGNSA come from the germline V gene. CDR3 protein: CASSLVQVARVTGELFF. The CDR3 coding sequence is TGTGCCAGCAGCTTAGTTCAGGTGGCCAGGGTCACCGGGGAGCTGTTTTTT.

The chain joins TRBV6-5 to TRBJ2-7; possible D gene TRBD1, 6 bases. Germline values: CDR1 MNHEY, CDR2 SVGAGI. CDR3 length equals 15 residues. Trimming removed 5 bases from V and 0 bases from J, with 14 bases in between. Here the CDR3 DNA reads TGTGCCAGCAGTAGTGGACAGTGGGTCTCCTACGAGCAGTACTTC. Its translation is CASSSGQWVSYEQYF.

The rearrangement joins TRBV29-1 to TRBJ2-1; perhaps TRBD1 as D (6 bases). The germline CDR1 and CDR2 sequences are SQVTM and ANQGSEA. CDR3 length: 14 amino acids. V was clipped by 1 base and J by 6 bases, with 13 bases between them. DNA of the CDR3: TGCAGCGTTGAAGTCAGGGGAAGGGGCAATGAGCAGTTCTTC. Translating gives CSVEVRGRGNEQFF.

The chain joins TRBV9 to TRBJ2-5; no definite D call. CDR3 length: 13 amino acids. Germline V gene lookup returns CDR1 SGDLS and CDR2 YYNGEE. Trimming removed 1 base at V and 2 bases at J, with 6 bases between. CDR3 sequence reads: CASSVSGQETQYF. For the CDR3, the DNA is TGTGCCAGCAGCGTATCAGGACAAGAGACCCAGTACTTC. Complete variable domain (other parts from reference TRBV9 and TRBJ2-5): DSGVTQTPKHLITATGQRVTLRCSPRSGDLSVYWYQQSLDQGLQFLIQYYNGEERAKGNILERFSAQQFPDLHSELNLSSLELGDSALYFCASSVSGQETQYFGPGTRLLVL.

The genes are TRBV3-1 and TRBJ2-7, with 7 bases fitting TRBD1. The CDR3 has 16 residues. The V gene's germline CDR1 is LGHDT and CDR2 YNNKEL (reference sequence). Trimming removed 6 bases from V and 2 bases from J; junction bases left unmatched: 13. CDR3 nucleotide sequence: TGTGCCAGCAGTCGAGGCAGGGGGATAGTCGCCTACGAGCAGTACTTC. Its protein is CASSRGRGIVAYEQYF.

The J gene is TRBJ2-2, the V gene TRBV13, with 7 bases lining up with TRBD1. The ends lost 5 bases at V and 1 base at J; junction bases unmatched: 4. Germline V gene sequence: CDR1 PRHDT, CDR2 FYEKMQ (reference sequence). This CDR3 spans 15 amino acids. The CDR3: CASSHRQGNTGELFF. The CDR3 DNA sequence: TGTGCCAGCAGCCACCGACAGGGGAACACCGGGGAGCTGTTTTTT.

This clonotype is a singleton in its sample. The rearrangement uses TRBV12-3 or TRBV12-4 and TRBJ2-7, with 7 bases that match TRBD2. There are 13 residues in the CDR3. Trimming took 8 bases from V and 4 from J; bases not matched to a gene: 8. The CDR3 nucleotides are TGTGCCAGCTCCTCCGGGCGGGAGTACGAGCAGTACTTC. It yields the protein CASSSGREYEQYF.

V is TRBV28 and J is TRBJ1-5; D ambiguous. The CDR3 is 15 amino acids. The germline V and J ends were trimmed by 6 bases and 3 bases, with 15 bases remaining between them. Per germline, CDR1 MDHEN and CDR2 SYDVKM. The CDR3 protein is CASRVRASPNQPQHF. CDR3 in DNA: TGTGCCAGCAGGGTCCGGGCCTCCCCCAATCAGCCCCAGCATTTT. Full variable domain (outside the CDR3, taken from reference TRBV28 and TRBJ1-5): DVKVTQSSRYLVKRTGEKVFLECVQDMDHENMFWYRQDPGLGLRLIYFSYDVKMKEKGDIPEGYSVSREKKERFSLILESASTNQTSMYLCASRVRASPNQPQHFGDGTRLSIL.

V and J are TRBV29-1 and TRBJ1-1; tentative D call: TRBD1 (5 bases). V was pared by 1 base and J by 0 bases, with 9 bases between. This CDR3 is 14 amino acids long. The germline V gene encodes CDR1 SQVTM and CDR2 ANQGSEA. The CDR3 DNA follows: TGCAGCGTTGAAGCCGGACAACTGAACACTGAAGCTTTCTTT. It encodes CSVEAGQLNTEAFF.

The chain combines TRBV4-1 with TRBJ1-5, with D tentatively TRBD1 (6 bases). This CDR3 has 16 amino acids. Trimming left V 0 bases short and J 3 bases short, with 12 bases between. Per germline, CDR1 MGHRA and CDR2 YSYEKL. CDR3 loop: CASSQDLDRINQPQHF. The DNA of the CDR3 is TGCGCCAGCAGCCAAGATCTCGACAGGATCAATCAGCCCCAGCATTTT.

This chain connects TRBV12-3 or TRBV12-4 to TRBJ2-1; the D is unclear. The CDR3 has 13 residues. V shed 6 bases and J shed 6 bases, with 12 bases lying between them. The CDR3 spells CASSSSVTNEQFF. The DNA for the CDR3 is TGTGCCAGCAGCTCTTCGGTCACCAATGAGCAGTTCTTC.

This chain links TRBV7-9 with TRBJ1-1; no clear D gene. This CDR3 has 12 amino acids. Germline CDR1 and CDR2: SEHNR and FQNEAQ (reference sequence). V lost 6 bases, J lost 2 bases, and 7 bases lay in between. CDR3 amino acids: CASSSYNTEAFF. The CDR3 coding sequence is TGTGCCAGCAGTTCTTATAACACTGAAGCTTTCTTT.

The rearrangement uses TRBV27 and TRBJ2-1, with 9 nucleotides matching TRBD2. CDR3 length: 15 amino acids. Germline V gene data show CDR1 as MNHEY and CDR2 as SMNVEV (reference sequence). Germline trimming cut 5 bases from V and 7 bases from J; bases unmatched to any gene: 9. This CDR3 reads CASSPSSGIANEQFF. CDR3 DNA sequence: TGTGCCAGCAGTCCCTCTAGCGGGATTGCTAATGAGCAGTTCTTC.

J is TRBJ2-5 and V is TRBV13; D gene unclear. The ends were cut back, 2 bases at V and 5 bases at J, with 9 bases in the middle. The length of the CDR3 is 13 residues. Germline values: CDR1 PRHDT, CDR2 FYEKMQ (reference sequence). The CDR3 spells CASSLNGLETQYF. The DNA for the CDR3 is TGTGCCAGCAGCTTAAACGGCTTGGAGACCCAGTACTTC.

The gene calls are TRBV27 and TRBJ2-3; D is unresolved. V was pared by 0 bases and J by 5 bases, with 12 bases between. The CDR3 runs to 15 residues. Germline V gives CDR1 MNHEY, CDR2 SMNVEV (reference sequence). CDR3 sequence (DNA): TGTGCCAGCAGTTTATCCGCGGTCCCGGGAGATACGCAGTATTTT. Residues: CASSLSAVPGDTQYF.

V is TRBV13 and J is TRBJ2-1; maybe TRBD2 (6 bases). Trimming left V 0 bases short and J 8 bases short, with 14 bases between. The germline V gene has CDR1 PRHDT and CDR2 FYEKMQ (reference sequence). The CDR3 has 15 amino acids. CDR3 bases: TGTGCCAGCAGCTTAGGACTAGCTATTGGGGATGAGCAGTTCTTC. Translating it yields CASSLGLAIGDEQFF.

CDR3 in DNA: TGTGCCAGCAGCCAAGATAACGATGGGACAGTTAATTCACCCCTCCACTTT. Protein product: CASSQDNDGTVNSPLHF. The chain uses TRBV4-2 and TRBJ1-6; 7 nucleotides align to TRBD1. The germline V gene has CDR1 LGHNA and CDR2 YNFKEQ. The CDR3 has 17 amino acids. V lost 0 bases to trimming and J lost 6 bases; unmatched junction nucleotides: 8.

This clonotype was recorded a few times. The rearrangement links TRBV9 to TRBJ2-7; 7 bases are shared with TRBD1. This CDR3 is 14 amino acids long. The V gene end was trimmed by 3 bases and the J gene end by 0 bases; junction bases not matched to a gene: 3. Germline CDR1 and CDR2: SGDLS and YYNGEE. CDR3 region: CASSEQGSSYEQYF. Here the CDR3 DNA reads TGTGCCAGCAGCGAACAGGGGTCCTCCTACGAGCAGTACTTC. Full variable domain (outside the CDR3, taken from reference TRBV9 and TRBJ2-7): DSGVTQTPKHLITATGQRVTLRCSPRSGDLSVYWYQQSLDQGLQFLIQYYNGEERAKGNILERFSAQQFPDLHSELNLSSLELGDSALYFCASSEQGSSYEQYFGPGTRLTVT.

The CDR3 coding sequence is TGTGCCAGCACTGTGGGTAGGTCCTACAATGAGCAGTTCTTC. Encoded protein: CASTVGRSYNEQFF. The chain joins TRBV28 to TRBJ2-1; D is undetermined. CDR1 and CDR2 (germline): MDHEN, SYDVKM. V was trimmed by 7 bases and J by 1 base, leaving 11 bases between them. This CDR3 contains 14 residues.

This chain joins TRBV28 and TRBJ2-7; maybe TRBD1 (5 bases). This CDR3 comprises 12 residues. From germline, CDR1 is MDHEN and CDR2 SYDVKM. V was trimmed by 9 bases and J by 2 bases, leaving 11 bases between them. The CDR3 region has the DNA TGTGCCAGTGGGGCAAGGGCCTACGAGCAGTACTTC. This translates into CASGARAYEQYF.

CDR3 nucleotide sequence: TGCGCCAGCAGCCCGGGCGGGGCCCCGAACACTGAAGCTTTCTTT. This sequence encodes CASSPGGAPNTEAFF. The chain combines TRBV5-1 with TRBJ1-1; a weak D match, TRBD1 (5 bases). The V gene's germline CDR1 is SGHRS and CDR2 YFSETQ. This CDR3 has 15 residues. The V and J ends lost 4 bases and 1 base respectively, with 14 bases between them.

This chain links TRBV4-1 with TRBJ2-3; D not certain. Germline values: CDR1 MGHRA, CDR2 YSYEKL. The CDR3 extends over 13 amino acids. With 3 bases removed from V and 6 bases from J, the gap between germline ends came to 10 bases. CDR3 region: CASSQRFGDTQYF. The DNA for the CDR3 is TGCGCCAGCAGCCAGCGGTTTGGGGATACGCAGTATTTT.

The gene calls are TRBV3-1 and TRBJ2-5, with D possibly being TRBD1 (6 bases). The V and J ends lost 3 bases and 1 base respectively, with 12 bases between them. The germline V gene has CDR1 LGHDT and CDR2 YNNKEL (reference sequence). This CDR3 is 15 amino acids long. The CDR3 loop reads CASSHRTASQETQYF. The CDR3 coding sequence is TGTGCCAGCAGCCATCGGACAGCCAGCCAAGAGACCCAGTACTTC.

J is TRBJ2-5 and V is TRBV2; D possibly matches TRBD1 or TRBD2 (5 bases each). V shed 4 bases and J shed 4 bases, with 13 bases lying between them. Germline V gene sequence: CDR1 SNHLY, CDR2 FYNNEI. The CDR3 is 14 amino acids. CDR3 loop: CASSARGGRETQYF. The CDR3, as DNA: TGTGCCAGCAGTGCGAGGGGTGGGCGAGAGACCCAGTACTTC.

The gene calls are TRBV29-1 and TRBJ2-5; 8 bases match TRBD2. The CDR3 sequence is 13 residues long. V was clipped by 7 bases and J by 0 bases; unmatched bases: 4. Per germline, CDR1 SQVTM and CDR2 ANQGSEA. CDR3 nucleotides: TGCAGCGGGTTAGCGGGGAACCAAGAGACCCAGTACTTC. Residues: CSGLAGNQETQYF.